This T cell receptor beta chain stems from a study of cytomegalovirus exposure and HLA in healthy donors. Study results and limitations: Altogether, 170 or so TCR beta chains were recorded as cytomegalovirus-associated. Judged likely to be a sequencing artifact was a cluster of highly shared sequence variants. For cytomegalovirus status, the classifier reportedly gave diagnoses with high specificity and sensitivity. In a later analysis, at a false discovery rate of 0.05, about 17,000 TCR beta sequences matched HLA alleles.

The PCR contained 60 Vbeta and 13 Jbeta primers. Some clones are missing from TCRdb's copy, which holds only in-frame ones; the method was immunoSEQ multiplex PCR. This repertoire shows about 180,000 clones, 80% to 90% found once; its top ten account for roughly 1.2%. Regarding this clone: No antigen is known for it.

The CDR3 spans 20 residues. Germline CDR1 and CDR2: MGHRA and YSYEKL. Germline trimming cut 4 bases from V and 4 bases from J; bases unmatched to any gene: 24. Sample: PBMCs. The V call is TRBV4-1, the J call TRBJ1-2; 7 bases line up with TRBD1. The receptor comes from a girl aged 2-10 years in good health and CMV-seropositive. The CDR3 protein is CASSPISTGQEAKRSYGYTF. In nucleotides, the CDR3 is TGCGCCAGCAGCCCCATATCCACTGGACAGGAGGCTAAACGAAGCTATGGCTACACCTTC.